This is a list of T cell receptor beta chains from one sample in a study of identical twins. MiXCR, applied by TCRdb to the 5' RACE reads, yields one record per CDR3 protein. The repertoire holds 600,000 to 850,000 distinct CDR3 sequences, around a sixth seen once, with about 12% in the top ten. This sample was also put to use in a study of T cells expressing NK-cell markers.

Sequenced sample: PBMCs. The receptors derive from a woman in her late teens or twenties in good health. Each CDR3 is given with its conserved first and last residue. A D gene is named only where the DNA matches it firmly. Not every row has a clone size; where given, it reads once, few, many or a size class.

D gene,V gene,J gene,clone size,CDR3 DNA,CDR3 protein
NA,TRBV6-5,TRBJ2-1,NA,TGTGCCAGCAGTTACGGGAGTAGAACCTACAATGAGCAGTTCTTC,CASSYGSRTYNEQFF
TRBD2,TRBV20-1,TRBJ2-3,NA,TGCTGTGCTAGTCCCATAGCGGGAGGGTACACAGATACGCAGTATTTT,CCASPIAGGYTDTQYF
NA,TRBV27,TRBJ2-3,few,TGTGCCAGCAGTTTGTTTGCAGGGCAGCTCAGCACAGATACGCAGTATTTT,CASSLFAGQLSTDTQYF
NA,TRBV20-1,TRBJ2-7,NA,TGCAGTGCTATAGGTCGGCCTTCCTACGAGCAGTACTTC,CSAIGRPSYEQYF
TRBD2,TRBV5-1,TRBJ2-5,NA,TGCGCCAGCAGCCCTACGACTAGCGGGGGGCTCCCAGAGACCCAGTACTTC,CASSPTTSGGLPETQYF
NA,TRBV4-3,TRBJ1-1,NA,TGCGCCAGCAGCCAAGATTTTATTCTGTCGGACACGGCTTTCTTT,CASSQDFILSDTAFF
NA,TRBV29-1,TRBJ1-4,few,TGCAGCGCGAGAGACGGTATATTTAATGAAAAACTGTTTTTT,CSARDGIFNEKLFF
NA,TRBV29-1,TRBJ2-2,few,TGCAGCGCCGTCCGGGGTGGTAGCACCCGGGAGCTGTTTTTT,CSAVRGGSTRELFF
TRBD1,TRBV6-2/TRBV6-3,TRBJ2-7,few,TGTGCCAGCAGTTACCCTACACAGGGGAACGAGCAGTACTTC,CASSYPTQGNEQYF
NA,TRBV30,TRBJ1-5,few,TGTGCCTGGAGTGATGGTAGCAATCAGCCCCAGCATTTT,CAWSDGSNQPQHF
NA,TRBV12-3/TRBV12-4,TRBJ2-7,NA,TGTGCCAGCAGTTTTGGGCGCCCTCACGAGCAGTACTTC,CASSFGRPHEQYF
NA,TRBV20-1,TRBJ2-2,NA,TGCAGTGCCCCCCTCGGGGGAGTCACCGGGGAGCTGTTTTTT,CSAPLGGVTGELFF
NA,TRBV5-1,TRBJ2-3,NA,TGCGCCAGCAGCCCGGGGATTTATGCAGATACGCAGTATTTT,CASSPGIYADTQYF
TRBD2,TRBV29-1,TRBJ2-7,NA,TGCAGCGTTGCCCCTAGACTAGCGGACTCCTACGAGCAGTACTTC,CSVAPRLADSYEQYF
NA,TRBV12-3/TRBV12-4,TRBJ2-5,many,TGTGCCAGCAATGACTTCCAAGAGACCCAGTACTTC,CASNDFQETQYF
TRBD1,TRBV20-1,TRBJ2-5,many,TGCAGTGCTAGAGTGGGAAGGGACAGGGAGTTTAGAGAGACCCAGTACTTC,CSARVGRDREFRETQYF
NA,TRBV20-1,TRBJ2-7,many,TGCAGTGCTCGACGACAGGGACTTACCTACGAGCAGTACTTC,CSARRQGLTYEQYF
NA,TRBV10-2,TRBJ1-1,few,TGCGCCAGCAGTGAGTACACCACTGAAGCTTTCTTT,CASSEYTTEAFF
TRBD1,TRBV12-3/TRBV12-4,TRBJ2-3,NA,TGTGCCAGCAGACAGGGGGCCGCAGATACGCAGTATTTT,CASRQGAADTQYF
NA,TRBV10-3,TRBJ1-1,few,TGTGCCATCAGTGGGGGGGGGACTGAAGCTTTCTTT,CAISGGGTEAFF
TRBD1,TRBV5-1,TRBJ2-5,NA,TGCGCCAGCAGCTCGACAGGGGGAGGTTGGCAAGAGACCCAGTACTTC,CASSSTGGGWQETQYF
TRBD2,TRBV30,TRBJ2-1,NA,TGTGCCTGGAGTGTAGGGTGGACTAGCGGGACTTACAATGAGCAGTTCTTC,CAWSVGWTSGTYNEQFF
NA,TRBV10-3,TRBJ2-7,few,TGTGCCATCACTGAGAAGCGTACGGGACTCTACGAGCAGTACTTC,CAITEKRTGLYEQYF
TRBD1,TRBV12-3/TRBV12-4,TRBJ2-1,NA,TGTGCCAGCAGTCCGAGACAGGGGGCGCTCAATGAGCAGTTCTTC,CASSPRQGALNEQFF
NA,TRBV18,TRBJ2-5,many,TGTGCCAGCTCACCATGGGGAGAGACCCAGTACTTC,CASSPWGETQYF
TRBD1,TRBV18,TRBJ1-1,NA,TGTGCCAGCTCACCAACAGGACAGGGGGCCCTAAACACTGAAGCTTTCTTT,CASSPTGQGALNTEAFF
NA,TRBV6-1,TRBJ2-3,once,TGTGCCAGCAGTGAACCGGTCCAGGGCCACACGGATACGCAGTATTTT,CASSEPVQGHTDTQYF
NA,TRBV27,TRBJ1-1,NA,TGTGCCAGCAGTTCTCTCCCTCGCCCAGTTGGGCCGAACACTGAAGCTTTCTTT,CASSSLPRPVGPNTEAFF
NA,TRBV2,TRBJ2-6,NA,TGTGCCAGCAGTGAACAGCAAGGTGGGGCCAACGTCCTGACTTTC,CASSEQQGGANVLTF
NA,TRBV9,TRBJ1-1,few,TGTGCCAGCAGCGTAGTGCGTACGAACACTGAAGCTTTCTTT,CASSVVRTNTEAFF
NA,TRBV5-1,TRBJ2-2,NA,TGCGCCAGCAGCTTAAGCAGGGGGGGCCCGAACACCGGGGAGCTGTTTTTT,CASSLSRGGPNTGELFF
TRBD1,TRBV4-3,TRBJ2-1,few,TGCGCCAGCAGCCATCGACAGGGGGCAAAGGACAATGAGCAGTTCTTC,CASSHRQGAKDNEQFF
TRBD2,TRBV12-3/TRBV12-4,TRBJ2-5,many,TGTGCCAGCAGCCGACTAGCGGGAGTGCAAGAGACCCAGTACTTC,CASSRLAGVQETQYF
NA,TRBV11-2,TRBJ1-2,NA,TGTGCCAGCAGCTTATTGGGCTTGGGTGGCTCGGGCTACACCTTC,CASSLLGLGGSGYTF
TRBD1,TRBV12-5,TRBJ2-7,many,TGTGCTAGTGGTCCCCGATTGCCGGGGGACAGGGACTTCTACGAGCAGTACTTC,CASGPRLPGDRDFYEQYF
NA,TRBV2,TRBJ2-7,few,TGTGCCAGTAGTGACTGGAACGAGCAGTACTTC,CASSDWNEQYF
NA,TRBV16,TRBJ2-5,NA,TGTGCCAGCTCAAAAGGGGGTTGGCAGAAAGAGACCCAGTACTTC,CASSKGGWQKETQYF
NA,TRBV5-5,TRBJ2-7,few,TGTGCCAGCAGCTTCGGGACAATCGGCTACGAGCAGTACTTC,CASSFGTIGYEQYF